The 32 T cell receptor beta chains below were found in one sample sequenced in a study of regulatory T cells in long-lasting Graves disease. Building the TCR beta libraries relied on iRepertoire HTBI primers, and CDR3 regions underwent Arm-PCR. TCRdb recomputed calls from the multiplex PCR reads with MiXCR, one row per CDR3 protein. The data show 360,000 or so distinct CDR3 sequences, about 17% seen once. Described time point: newly diagnosed GD, antithyroid drugs for less than 3 months. Scientists built the TCR library using RNA that was extracted from PBMCs. In addition, the sample was reused for a study of T cells in Graves' hyperthyroidism and ophthalmopathy.

Specimen: peripheral blood mononuclear cells (PBMCs), collected at new diagnosis, from a patient treated with antithyroid drugs. These receptors originate from a woman aged 18-35 years with Graves disease.

This clonotype was recorded only once. A much larger clone differs from this one at a single base, so this may be a read error. This is likely a read error, given that the CDR3 carries no conserved phenylalanine or tryptophan at its end. The V gene is TRBV10-1, the J gene TRBJ2-3, with 7 nucleotides matching TRBD2. Germline assignment: CDR1 WNHNN and CDR2 SYGVQD (reference sequence). The CDR3 is 16 residues long. Losses at the gene ends were 7 bases for V and 0 bases for J; bases not matched to a gene: 10. The CDR3 DNA reads TGCGCCAGCATCGAAGGAGGGCGGGGGAGCACAGATACGCAGTATCTT. Its translation: CASIEGGRGSTDTQYL.

In this sample, this clonotype turned up a few times. V gene TRBV28 combines with J gene TRBJ1-4, with D perhaps TRBD1 (6 bases). The CDR3 sequence is 13 residues long. Trimming took 7 bases from V and 5 from J, leaving 11 bases between them. Germline loops: CDR1 MDHEN, CDR2 SYDVKM. The CDR3 reads CASKRGGNEKLFF. The DNA for the CDR3 is TGTGCCAGCAAAAGGGGGGGAAATGAAAAACTGTTTTTT.

This clonotype came up a few times. The rearrangement joins TRBV9 to TRBJ2-1; 8 bases line up with TRBD2. V trimming: 4 bases; J trimming: 4 bases; junction bases outside the gene matches: 16. Looked up from germline, CDR1 is SGDLS and CDR2 is YYNGEE. CDR3 length equals 18 residues. This chain's CDR3 is CASSISLAGPALYNEQFF. For the CDR3, the DNA is TGTGCCAGCAGCATCAGTCTAGCGGGCCCCGCTTTATACAATGAGCAGTTCTTC.

Worth noting for this clonotype: This may stem from a read error, because a much larger clone lies one nucleotide away. The J gene is TRBJ2-1, the V gene TRBV3-1, with 11 bases that match TRBD2. The CDR3 has 18 amino acids. Germline V gene data show CDR1 as LGHDT and CDR2 as YNNKEL (reference sequence). CDR3 in DNA: TGTGCCAACAGCCAAGACAGGGCGAAACTAGCGGGAGTATATGAGCAGTTCTTC. Its protein is CANSQDRAKLAGVYEQFF.

The table lists this clonotype with many counts. The CDR3 sequence is CASSLALLTARNTEAFF. CDR3 DNA sequence: TGCGCCAGCAGCTTGGCCCTCCTGACAGCGAGGAACACTGAAGCTTTCTTT. V usage is TRBV5-1 and J usage is TRBJ1-1, with a weak D call TRBD1 (5 bases). This CDR3 spans 17 amino acids. Germline-derived CDR1 and CDR2 are SGHRS and YFSETQ. Trimming took 0 bases from V and 1 from J, leaving 16 bases between them.

The rearrangement uses TRBV4-1 and TRBJ1-5; D is possibly TRBD1 (5 bases). Trimming took 2 bases from V and 0 from J, leaving 11 bases between them. The CDR3 totals 16 residues. CDR1 MGHRA and CDR2 YSYEKL come from the germline V gene. The CDR3 is CASSQFHGGSNQPQHF. As DNA, the CDR3 is TGCGCCAGCAGCCAATTTCATGGGGGTAGCAATCAGCCCCAGCATTTT.

To note about this clonotype: It may be a read error: a sequence one base away is much more abundant. The rearrangement joins TRBV5-5 to TRBJ2-5; 9 bases fit TRBD2. From germline, CDR1 is SGHKS and CDR2 YYEKEE (reference sequence). The CDR3 length is 18 residues. CDR3 nucleotide sequence: TGTGCCAGCAGCTTGCTCGGAGTGAGCGGGGGGCGGGGGGATGAGCAGTCCTTC. Translation gives CASSLLGVSGGRGDEQSF.

This clonotype was seen repeatedly, ten times or more. The chain has TRBV9 and TRBJ2-1, with D hard to call. The V and J ends lost 0 bases and 4 bases respectively, with 11 bases between them. This CDR3 has 15 residues. CDR1 is SGDLS and CDR2 is YYNGEE in the germline V gene. CDR3 DNA: TGTGCCAGCAGCGTAGAGTCCCAGGTATACAATGAGCAGTTCTTC. Encoded protein: CASSVESQVYNEQFF.

This chain connects TRBV27 to TRBJ1-2; D is possibly TRBD1 (5 bases). The CDR3 is 15 amino acids. Between the trimmed V and J ends, which lost 0 bases and 8 bases, there was a span of 16 bases. Germline CDR1 is MNHEY and CDR2 is SMNVEV (reference sequence). CDR3 amino acids: CASSLSKGPTGGYTF. The CDR3 DNA reads as TGTGCCAGCAGTTTATCGAAGGGACCGACCGGGGGCTACACCTTC.

In its sample, this clonotype was seen many times. The genes are TRBV20-1 and TRBJ2-1; D may be TRBD2 (6 bases). CDR3 size: 16 residues. Germline CDR1 DFQATT, CDR2 SNEGSKA (reference sequence). Between the trimmed V and J ends, which lost 5 bases and 3 bases, there was a span of 20 bases. The CDR3 reads CSAPRSLTGLYNEQFF. As DNA, the CDR3 is TGCAGTGCTCCCCGTTCCCTAACGGGACTCTACAATGAGCAGTTCTTC.

This clonotype was counted a few times. The rearrangement uses TRBV19 and TRBJ1-5, with 9 positions matching TRBD1. The CDR3 spans 17 residues. Germline assignment: CDR1 LNHDA and CDR2 SQIVND (reference sequence). V trimming: 4 bases; J trimming: 4 bases; junction bases outside the gene matches: 11. CDR3 amino acids: CASSTYKEGQGNQPQHF. DNA of the CDR3: TGTGCCAGTAGTACGTACAAGGAAGGACAGGGGAATCAGCCCCAGCATTTT.

The V gene is TRBV27, the J gene TRBJ2-1; D may be TRBD1 (6 bases). With 3 bases removed from V and 16 bases from J, the gap between germline ends came to 19 bases. The germline V gene has CDR1 MNHEY and CDR2 SMNVEV (reference sequence). The CDR3 sequence is 13 residues long. The CDR3 DNA follows: TGTGCCAGCAGTTTGGCTGGGGGCCTTCAGGTTTTCTTC. Translated, it gives CASSLAGGLQVFF.

V is TRBV7-9 and J is TRBJ2-2; D is uncertain. V was cut by 4 bases and J by 6 bases, with 12 bases left in between. CDR1 is SEHNR and CDR2 is FQNEAQ in the germline V gene (reference sequence). This CDR3 contains 14 residues. Here the CDR3 reads CASSSPLWPGELFF. The CDR3 coding sequence is TGTGCCAGCAGCTCCCCCCTTTGGCCCGGGGAGCTGTTTTTT.

This clonotype was detected ten times or more. This chain connects TRBV20-1 to TRBJ2-3, with 8 bases identical to TRBD2. Germline-derived CDR1 and CDR2 are DFQATT and SNEGSKA (reference sequence). This CDR3 has 14 residues. J lost 4 bases, V lost 6 bases, and 9 bases had no gene match. CDR3 sequence (DNA): TGCAGTGCCCCCCGGGGGGGGGCGGCAGATACGCAGTATTTT. Its translation: CSAPRGGAADTQYF.

As for this clonotype: An end of the junction differs from the germline gene, which may be a read error. CDR3 coding DNA: TGTGCCAGCACCCCTGTAGGGGCTTTCAACTCTGGGGCCAACGCCCTGACTTTC. Translating it yields CASTPVGAFNSGANALTF. The V call is TRBV6-1, the J call TRBJ2-6; TRBD1 is a possible D gene (5 bases). Germline V lookup: CDR1 MNHNS, CDR2 SASEGT. This CDR3 has 18 residues.

This clonotype was seen a handful of times. One end of the junction fails to match germline, which may point to a read error. The rearrangement links TRBV7-9 to TRBJ1-1, with 8 bases aligning to TRBD1. Germline values: CDR1 SEHNR, CDR2 FQNEAQ (reference sequence). This CDR3 comprises 17 residues. The CDR3 DNA reads as TGTGCCGGCAGCTTAAGGGGGGACAGGTGGAAGAACACTGAAGCTTTCTTT. It encodes CAGSLRGDRWKNTEAFF. Filled out from reference TRBV7-9 and TRBJ1-1, the complete variable domain reads DTGVSQNPRHKITKRGQNVTFRCDPISEHNRLYWYRQTLGQGPEFLTYFQNEAQLEKSRLLSDRFSAERPKGSFSTLEIQRTEQGDSAMYLCAGSLRGDRWKNTEAFFGQGTRLTVV.

This clonotype was seen many times. The V call is TRBV2, the J call TRBJ2-3; the match to TRBD2 covers 9 bases. Germline values: CDR1 SNHLY, CDR2 FYNNEI. The trim removed 8 bases at V and 4 bases at J, leaving 10 bases unmatched. The CDR3 sequence is 15 residues long. The DNA of the CDR3 is TGTGCCAGCGCTGGTAGCGGGAGAGTGGCAGATACGCAGTATTTT. This sequence encodes CASAGSGRVADTQYF.

A few counts support this clonotype. This chain links TRBV5-1 with TRBJ1-4; 7 bases map to TRBD1. V gave up 0 bases and J gave up 3 bases; unmatched junction bases: 5. CDR3 length: 16 residues. Germline V gives CDR1 SGHRS, CDR2 YFSETQ. The CDR3 DNA reads TGCGCCAGCAGCTTGGGCGACAGGGTTGCTAATGAAAAACTGTTTTTT. Its protein is CASSLGDRVANEKLFF.

This clonotype was seen a few times. V usage is TRBV7-9 and J usage is TRBJ1-1; the D gene is possibly TRBD1 (6 bases). Trimming shortened V by 3 bases and J by 5 bases, and 22 bases separated the two germline ends. CDR1 is SEHNR, CDR2 FQNEAQ, per germline (reference sequence). This CDR3 has 17 residues. The chain's CDR3 is CASSFVRDTVRDTEAFF. Written as DNA, the CDR3 is TGTGCCAGCAGCTTTGTCCGGGACACCGTACGTGATACTGAAGCTTTCTTT.

This clonotype came up a few times. A single base is all that separates this from a far larger clone, so a read error is likely. The chain is built from TRBV28 and TRBJ2-7, with 10 bases aligning to TRBD2. CDR3 size: 14 residues. The V gene's germline CDR1 is MDHEN and CDR2 SYDVKM. Trimming took 7 bases from V and 7 from J; bases not matched to a gene: 10. The CDR3 reads CASKSGGADNEQYF. The CDR3 coding sequence is TGTGCCAGCAAAAGCGGGGGGGCCGACAATGAGCAGTACTTC.

In its sample, this clonotype was seen a few times. The chain links TRBV3-1 to TRBJ2-2; tentative D call: TRBD2 (6 bases). CDR3 size: 14 residues. Looked up from germline, CDR1 is LGHDT and CDR2 is YNNKEL (reference sequence). V gave up 2 bases and J gave up 5 bases, with 9 bases separating them. CDR3 region: CASSQLGGTGELFF. Here the CDR3 DNA reads TGTGCCAGCAGCCAACTAGGAGGGACCGGGGAGCTGTTTTTT.

In regard to this clonotype: The junction does not match germline at one end; this may be a read error. The rearrangement joins TRBV11-2 to TRBJ1-5; tentative D call: TRBD1 (6 bases). This CDR3 is built from 13 residues. Germline-derived CDR1 and CDR2 are SGHAT and FQNNGV. The CDR3 coding sequence is TGCGCCAGCAGCCATGGCAGGGGACAGCCCCAGCATTTT. It is translated as CASSHGRGQPQHF.

The rearrangement uses TRBV4-1 and TRBJ2-2, with D perhaps TRBD2 (5 bases). This CDR3 comprises 15 residues. Looked up from germline, CDR1 is MGHRA and CDR2 is YSYEKL. Trimming pared 1 base from V and 7 bases from J, leaving 13 bases between. In nucleotides, the CDR3 is TGCGCCAGCAGCCAAGGAAGTCTTGGGAGCGGGGAGCTGTTTTTT. The encoded protein is CASSQGSLGSGELFF.

This clonotype was detected many times. The chain links TRBV7-9 to TRBJ2-3; 11 nucleotides align to TRBD1. Germline assignment: CDR1 SEHNR and CDR2 FQNEAQ (reference sequence). This CDR3 is 16 amino acids long. Trimming took 5 bases from V and 4 from J; bases not matched to a gene: 8. The DNA for the CDR3 is TGTGCCAGCAGCCATATTTCGGGACAGGGGGCAGATACGCAGTATTTT. Its translation: CASSHISGQGADTQYF. Drawing the rest from reference TRBV7-9 and TRBJ2-3, the complete variable domain is DTGVSQNPRHKITKRGQNVTFRCDPISEHNRLYWYRQTLGQGPEFLTYFQNEAQLEKSRLLSDRFSAERPKGSFSTLEIQRTEQGDSAMYLCASSHISGQGADTQYFGPGTRLTVL.

There are many counts of this clonotype. At one end, the junction sequence differs from germline, possibly due to a read error. The chain combines TRBV11-2 with TRBJ2-7; D unclear. CDR3 length: 12 residues. Germline CDR1 and CDR2: SGHAT and FQNNGV. The CDR3 bases are TGTGCCAGCAGTTTAGTGGGCCAGGAGCAGTACTTC. Translation: CASSLVGQEQYF.

The rearrangement joins TRBV15 to TRBJ2-3; the D gene is possibly TRBD1 (5 bases). CDR1 LNHNV and CDR2 YYDKDF come from the germline V gene (reference sequence). The CDR3 loop spans 14 amino acids. V was cut by 7 bases and J by 2 bases, with 13 bases left in between. The CDR3 reads CATKVPGNTDTQYF. The CDR3 region has the DNA TGTGCCACCAAAGTTCCAGGGAACACAGATACGCAGTATTTT.

Turning to this clonotype: At one end, the junction sequence differs from germline, possibly due to a read error. The rearrangement uses TRBV30 and TRBJ1-1; D call uncertain. Looked up from germline, CDR1 is GTSNPN and CDR2 is SVGIG (reference sequence). This CDR3 contains 13 residues. In DNA form, the CDR3 reads TGTGCCTGGAGCACAGAATTGAACACTGAAACTTTCTTT. Its translation is CAWSTELNTETFF.

Note on this clonotype: A read error may explain this, as a much larger clone is one base away. The chain carries TRBV20-1 and TRBJ2-7, with TRBD1 as a possible D gene (6 bases). Germline values: CDR1 DFQATT, CDR2 SNEGSKA (reference sequence). V lost 5 bases, J lost 2 bases, and 13 bases lay in between. The CDR3 has 13 amino acids. This CDR3 is CSAYRDIAYEQYF. The DNA for the CDR3 is TGCAGTGCTTACCGGGACATCGCCTACGAGCAGTACTTC.

The table lists this clonotype with a few counts. The chain uses TRBV6-5 and TRBJ1-1; D gene uncertain. Germline V gives CDR1 MNHEY, CDR2 SVGAGI. The CDR3 extends over 15 amino acids. The V gene lost 0 bases and the J gene lost 2 bases, with 10 bases spanning the gap. In nucleotides, the CDR3 is TGTGCCAGCAGTTACTCTTTTTGGGGTAACACTGAAGCTTTCTTT. Its translation: CASSYSFWGNTEAFF.

This clonotype was seen ten or more times. This chain joins TRBV15 and TRBJ1-6, with D maybe TRBD1 (6 bases). Trimming cost V 0 bases and J 10 bases, with 10 bases left between them. This CDR3 is built from 14 residues. Germline V gene data show CDR1 as LNHNV and CDR2 as YYDKDF (reference sequence). The CDR3 bases are TGTGCCACCAGCAGAGATCAGGGGACCTCACCCCTCCACTTT. This translates into CATSRDQGTSPLHF.

This clonotype was picked up many times. The chain joins TRBV27 to TRBJ2-4, with D perhaps TRBD1 or TRBD2 (5 bases each). Germline CDR1 is MNHEY and CDR2 is SMNVEV (reference sequence). V was shortened by 2 bases and J by 1 base, with 12 bases between the two germline ends. This CDR3 has 16 residues. CDR3 DNA sequence: TGTGCCAGCAGTTTAGAGGCAGGGACGGCCAAAAACATTCAGTACTTC. It specifies CASSLEAGTAKNIQYF.

J is TRBJ2-1 and V is TRBV5-4, with a possible D match to TRBD2 (5 bases). The CDR3 length is 15 residues. With 4 bases removed from V and 5 bases from J, the gap between germline ends came to 16 bases. Germline-derived CDR1 and CDR2 are SGHNT and YYREEE (reference sequence). CDR3 amino acids: CASSPGLDPNNEQFF. The DNA for the CDR3 is TGTGCCAGCAGCCCCGGACTCGACCCAAACAATGAGCAGTTCTTC.